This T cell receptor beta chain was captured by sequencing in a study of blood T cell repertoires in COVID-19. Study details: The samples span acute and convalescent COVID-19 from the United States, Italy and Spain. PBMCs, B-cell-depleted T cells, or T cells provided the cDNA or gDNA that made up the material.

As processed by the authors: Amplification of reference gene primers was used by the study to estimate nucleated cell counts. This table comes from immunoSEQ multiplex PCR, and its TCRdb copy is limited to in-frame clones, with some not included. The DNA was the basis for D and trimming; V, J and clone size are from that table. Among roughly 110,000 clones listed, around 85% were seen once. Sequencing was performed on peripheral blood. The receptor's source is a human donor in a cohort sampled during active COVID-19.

In DNA form, the CDR3 reads TGTGCCAGCAGTTACCCGTCTAGCGGACAAGAGACCCAGTACTTC. Its protein product is CASSYPSSGQETQYF. The chain uses TRBV6-2 or TRBV6-3 and TRBJ2-5; 7 bases agree with TRBD2. The CDR3 spans 15 residues. Germline CDR1 MNHEY, CDR2 SVGEGT. V was clipped by 2 bases and J by 2 bases; unmatched bases: 5.